The rows below give T cell receptor beta chains drawn from one sample of a study of T and B cells in COVID-19 patients. In TCRdb, the multiplex PCR reads were re-called with MiXCR into one record per CDR3 protein. The sample lists under 20,000 distinct CDR3 sequences; around 28% were seen once. The material sequenced was blood. These receptor sequences come from a human donor who had recovered from COVID-19. CDR3s include the opening cysteine and the closing phenylalanine or tryptophan.

v_gene	j_gene	CDR3aa
TRBV6-5	TRBJ2-3	CASSYSRIVDTQYF
TRBV6-5	TRBJ2-6	CASSSASGANVLTF
TRBV20-1	TRBJ2-4	CSASGRGGRGSNIQYF
TRBV5-6	TRBJ2-1	CASSFAGGAGNEQFF
TRBV6-5	TRBJ2-2	CASTIVTGIGTGELFF
TRBV5-4	TRBJ2-5	CASSLGDYSGTQYF
TRBV6-2/TRBV6-3	TRBJ1-1	CASSYHLGGTDTEAFF
TRBV27	TRBJ2-1	CASSPGTENYNEQFF
TRBV6-2/TRBV6-3	TRBJ1-2	CASTEQEEWANYGYTF
TRBV6-5	TRBJ1-2	CASSNEGGGYGYTF
TRBV7-6	TRBJ2-6	CGAGRVISGANVLTF
TRBV6-5	TRBJ1-3	CASSGHRGYGNTIYF
TRBV6-2/TRBV6-3	TRBJ1-5	CASSLDSRNQHQHF
TRBV4-3	TRBJ2-2	CASSQEWNTNTGELFF
TRBV27	TRBJ1-1	CASSLTGGNTEAFF
TRBV19	TRBJ2-1	CASLGTEQFF
TRBV19	TRBJ1-6	CASDERSGLTPLHF
TRBV14	TRBJ2-2	CASSLAGITGELFF
TRBV6-2/TRBV6-3	TRBJ2-5	CASSLLAGGPAETQYF
TRBV5-6	TRBJ2-7	CASSSTGTSYEQYF
TRBV6-1	TRBJ2-7	CASSLTGSYEQYF
TRBV6-1	TRBJ1-1	CASTAQRNTEAFF
TRBV6-2/TRBV6-3	TRBJ2-7	CASSYAASKGTQYF
TRBV18	TRBJ2-5	CASSHRVPETQYF
TRBV18	TRBJ2-7	CASSPPNYAYEQYF
TRBV29-1	TRBJ2-2	CSVGRDLNTGELFF
TRBV13	TRBJ2-1	CASSLGLGGGRYNEQFF
TRBV30	TRBJ1-1	CAWSVGGGNTEAFF
TRBV6-6	TRBJ2-7	CASSYSPGVYEQYF
TRBV12-3/TRBV12-4	TRBJ1-1	CASSLVRHTEAFF
TRBV30	TRBJ1-1	CAFFPGQENTEAFF
TRBV19	TRBJ2-5	CASTTGVRETQYF
TRBV19	TRBJ2-7	CASSIDPWRAQGVEQYF
TRBV13	TRBJ2-3	CASSLTSGGAPSQYF
TRBV2	TRBJ2-1	CAGRDGGRAMNEQFF
TRBV4-3	TRBJ2-7	CASSQGISYEQYF
TRBV28	TRBJ1-4	CATHLPGPGEKLFF
TRBV6-1	TRBJ1-2	CASSVPRGASIDRYTF
TRBV27	TRBJ1-2	CASRKDGINYGYTF
TRBV7-6	TRBJ2-7	CASSSRFSYEQYF
TRBV11-2	TRBJ1-5	CASGMEGGNQPQHF
TRBV19	TRBJ2-1	CASMIRVAYNEQFF
TRBV6-5	TRBJ2-3	CASRDPPDTQYF
TRBV19	TRBJ2-7	CASKGQGVRNNYEQYF
TRBV6-5	TRBJ1-2	CASRTEGSDYGYTF
TRBV29-1	TRBJ2-7	CSVERGQGEYEQYF
TRBV19	TRBJ2-6	CASFGGWGSGANVLTF
TRBV6-5	TRBJ1-3	CASSYLSLSGNTIYF
TRBV7-9	TRBJ2-4	CASSLPLGREVGDIQYF
TRBV29-1	TRBJ1-1	CRATWGNTEAFF
TRBV5-4	TRBJ1-4	CASSLDRGPRGEKLFF
TRBV19	TRBJ1-5	CASSTTGNSNQPQHF
TRBV6-5	TRBJ2-1	CASSSLLAPNEQFF
TRBV27	TRBJ1-5	CASSLGTNQPQHF